The clone carrying this T cell receptor (beta chain) was picked up a small number of times. Its antigen remains unknown. Sorting of CD4+ naive, central memory, regulatory and stem cell-like memory cells was performed via CD45RO/CCR7/CD25/CD127/CD95/CD27. V lost 7 bases, J lost 0 bases, and 10 bases stayed unmatched. Germline V gene sequence: CDR1 SQVTM, CDR2 ANQGSEA. The CDR3 is 16 residues long. The data were obtained in a study of beta chain features in type 1 diabetes. Turning to the study itself: All samples combined gave over 100 million sorted cells for examination.

Study conclusions and caveats: Researchers reported that naive, central memory and Treg TCRB repertoires appeared more similar in patients than in healthy donors. A moderate, significant TCRB CDR3 shortening appeared in type 1 diabetes across four CD4+ subsets.

cDNA synthesis used the whole RNA isolate, giving expressed TCRB sequences. TCRdb's copy holds only in-frame clones and misses some; the assay was immunoSEQ multiplex PCR. The sample gives about 300,000 clones, about 14% of which show up once; roughly 0.015% is in the top ten. Sequenced material: naive CD4+ T cells from blood. The chain joins TRBV29-1 to TRBJ2-4, with 9 bases fitting TRBD1. This receptor was taken from a woman between 18 and 29 years old with type 1 diabetes. The CDR3 DNA reads as TGCAGCGCCAAGACAGGGGGAAAAGAAGCCAAAAACATTCAGTACTTC. Translating gives CSAKTGGKEAKNIQYF.